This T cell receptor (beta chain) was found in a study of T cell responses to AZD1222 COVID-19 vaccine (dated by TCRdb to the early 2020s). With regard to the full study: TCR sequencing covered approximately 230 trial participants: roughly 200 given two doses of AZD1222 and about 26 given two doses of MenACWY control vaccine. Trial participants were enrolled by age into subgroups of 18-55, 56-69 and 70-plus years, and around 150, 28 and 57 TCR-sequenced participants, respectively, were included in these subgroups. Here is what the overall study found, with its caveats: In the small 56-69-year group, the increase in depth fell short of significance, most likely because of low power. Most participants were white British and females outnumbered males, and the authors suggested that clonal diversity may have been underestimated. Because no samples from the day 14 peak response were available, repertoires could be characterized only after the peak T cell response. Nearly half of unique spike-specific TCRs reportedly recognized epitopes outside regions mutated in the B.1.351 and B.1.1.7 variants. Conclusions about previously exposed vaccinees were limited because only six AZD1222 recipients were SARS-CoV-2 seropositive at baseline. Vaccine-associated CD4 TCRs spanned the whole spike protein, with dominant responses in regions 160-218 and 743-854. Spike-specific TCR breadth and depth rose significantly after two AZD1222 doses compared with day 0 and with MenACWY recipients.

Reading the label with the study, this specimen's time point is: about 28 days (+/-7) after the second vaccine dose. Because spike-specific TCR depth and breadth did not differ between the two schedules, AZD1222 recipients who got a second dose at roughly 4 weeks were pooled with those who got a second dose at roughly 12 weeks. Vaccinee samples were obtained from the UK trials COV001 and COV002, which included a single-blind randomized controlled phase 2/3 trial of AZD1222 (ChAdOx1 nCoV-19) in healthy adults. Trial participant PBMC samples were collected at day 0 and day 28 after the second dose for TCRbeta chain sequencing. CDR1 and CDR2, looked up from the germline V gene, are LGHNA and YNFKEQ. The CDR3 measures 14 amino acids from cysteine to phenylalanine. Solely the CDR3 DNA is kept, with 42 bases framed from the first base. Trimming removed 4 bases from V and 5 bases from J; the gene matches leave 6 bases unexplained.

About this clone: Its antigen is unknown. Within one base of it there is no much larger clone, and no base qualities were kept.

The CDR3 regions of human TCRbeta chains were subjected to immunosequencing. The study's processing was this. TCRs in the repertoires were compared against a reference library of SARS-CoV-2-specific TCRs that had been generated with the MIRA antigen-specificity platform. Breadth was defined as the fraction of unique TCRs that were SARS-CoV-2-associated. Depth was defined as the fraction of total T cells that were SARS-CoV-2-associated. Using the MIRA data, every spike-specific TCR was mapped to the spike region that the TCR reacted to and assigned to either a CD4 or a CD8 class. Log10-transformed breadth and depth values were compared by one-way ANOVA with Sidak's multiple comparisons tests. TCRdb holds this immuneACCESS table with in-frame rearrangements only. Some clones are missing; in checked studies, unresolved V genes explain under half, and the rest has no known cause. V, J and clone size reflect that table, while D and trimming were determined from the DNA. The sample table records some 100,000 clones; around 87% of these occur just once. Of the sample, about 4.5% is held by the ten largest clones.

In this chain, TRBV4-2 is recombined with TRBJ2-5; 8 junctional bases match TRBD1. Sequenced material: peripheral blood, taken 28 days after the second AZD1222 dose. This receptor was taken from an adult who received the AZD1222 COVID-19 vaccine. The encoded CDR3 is CASSRGQGDETQYF. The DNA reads TGTGCCAGCAGCCGCGGACAGGGTGATGAGACCCAGTACTTC.